This T cell receptor beta chain stems from a study of cytotoxic CD8 clonotypes in ibrutinib-treated CLL. Across the whole study: By median around 66 months, approximately twelve had progressed and around 14 stayed remitted; responses had been 2 complete and roughly 24 partial. The sample average was 255,043 productive templates and 94,082 productive rearrangements. Study outcomes and limitations: There were differences in sampling times between sustained-remission and progressing patients.

Data came from immunoSEQ multiplex PCR; TCRdb stores just in-frame clones and leaves some out. Among roughly 54,000 clones, around 60% were seen once, and the ten largest hold about 27%. With regard to this clone: Its target is unknown.

V was trimmed by 8 bases and J by 0 bases, leaving 8 bases between them. CDR3 length: 12 amino acids. Germline CDR1 reads LNHDA; CDR2 reads SQIVND (reference sequence). The sequencing here drew on PBMCs, taken after 24 months of ibrutinib treatment. This sequence was found in a human donor with chronic lymphocytic leukemia. The V and J genes are TRBV19 and TRBJ2-7; D is possibly TRBD1 (6 bases). The CDR3 DNA follows: TGTGCCAGTGCGGACAGCTCCTACGAGCAGTACTTC. It specifies CASADSSYEQYF.